This T cell receptor beta chain was identified during a study of T cells in Graves' hyperthyroidism and ophthalmopathy. As for this clonotype: Its antigen is as yet unknown.

The study, taken as a whole, reports: Model output signaled ophthalmopathy a median around 5.9 months ahead of onset. Separation of ophthalmopathy from stable hyperthyroidism was achieved by a 13 V-J model.

Among ophthalmopathy patients, the Clinical Activity Score reached at least 3, the NOSPECS grade reached at least 4, and duration remained under 3 months. CDR1 is MNHNS and CDR2 is SASEGT in the germline V gene. The junction had 13 bases not matched to a gene; V was cut back by 7 bases and J by 9 bases. This CDR3 is built from 15 residues. RNA transcripts gave rise to amplified TCR beta CDR3 regions. With the HTBI primer set, the TCR CDR3 went through a first round of RT-PCR. Using its own MiXCR run on the multiplex PCR reads, TCRdb lists one record per CDR3 protein. The repertoire holds a few hundred thousand distinct CDR3 sequences, with 14% as singletons.

This sequence joins TRBV6-1 and TRBJ2-1; TRBD2 matches at 9 bases. The TCR sequence derives from a woman aged 25 to 39 with Graves' ophthalmopathy. What was sequenced was blood. CDR3 sequence (DNA): TGTGCCAGCATTCTAGACAGCGGGGGGTTCGGTGAGCAGTTCTTC. The encoded protein is CASILDSGGFGEQFF.